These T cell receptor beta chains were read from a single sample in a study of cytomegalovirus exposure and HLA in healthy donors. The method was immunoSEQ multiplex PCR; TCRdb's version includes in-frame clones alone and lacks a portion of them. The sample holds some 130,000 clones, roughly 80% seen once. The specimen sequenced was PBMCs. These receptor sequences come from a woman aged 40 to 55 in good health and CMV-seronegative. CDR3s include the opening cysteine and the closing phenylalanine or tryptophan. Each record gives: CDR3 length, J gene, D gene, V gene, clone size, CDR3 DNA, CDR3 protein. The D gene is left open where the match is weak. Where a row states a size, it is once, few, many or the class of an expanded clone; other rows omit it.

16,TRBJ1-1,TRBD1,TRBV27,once,TGTGCCAGCAGTTTCGGGACAGCGGGAGTGGTAACTGAAGCTTTCTTT,CASSFGTAGVVTEAFF
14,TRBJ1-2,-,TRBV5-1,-,TGCGCCAGCAGCTTGCCCGGACAGAACTATGGCTACACCTTC,CASSLPGQNYGYTF
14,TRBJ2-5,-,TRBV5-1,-,TGCGCCAGCAGCCTACAGGGTGACCAAGAGACCCAGTACTTC,CASSLQGDQETQYF
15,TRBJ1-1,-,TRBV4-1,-,TGCGCCAGCAAAGGAGGGGCGGTGATGAACACTGAAGCTTTCTTT,CASKGGAVMNTEAFF
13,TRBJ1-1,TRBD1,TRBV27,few,TGTGCCAGCAGTGCACAGACAGGGATTGAAGCTTTCTTT,CASSAQTGIEAFF
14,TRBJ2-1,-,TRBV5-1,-,TGCGCCAGCAGCTTGGCCACAGGTCCCTATGAGCAGTTCTTC,CASSLATGPYEQFF
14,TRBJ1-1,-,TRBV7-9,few,TGTGCCAGCAGCTTACAGGGCTCGAACACTGAAGCTTTCTTT,CASSLQGSNTEAFF
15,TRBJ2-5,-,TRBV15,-,TGTGCCACCAGCAGAGATCGTCAGGTAGAAGAGACCCAGTACTTC,CATSRDRQVEETQYF
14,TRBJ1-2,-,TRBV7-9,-,TGTGCCAGCAGCTTTCTGGGCAGGGGCGATGGCTACACCTTC,CASSFLGRGDGYTF
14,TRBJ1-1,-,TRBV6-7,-,TGTGCCAGCGTTGGCCCTGGACTCTTTTTTGAAGCTTTCTTT,CASVGPGLFFEAFF
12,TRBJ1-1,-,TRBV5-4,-,TGTGCCAGCAGCTTCGGGAACACTGAAGCTTTCTTT,CASSFGNTEAFF
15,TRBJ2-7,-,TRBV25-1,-,TGTGCCAGCAGTGAAAACGGCGGGATGGAGTACGAGCAGTACTTC,CASSENGGMEYEQYF
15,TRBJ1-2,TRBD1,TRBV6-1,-,TGTGCCAGCAGTGAGCACCGGGACAGGCGCTATGGCTACACCTTC,CASSEHRDRRYGYTF
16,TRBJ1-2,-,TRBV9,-,TGTGCCAGCAGCGTAGACCCGGAACAGGAGAGCTATGGCTACACCTTC,CASSVDPEQESYGYTF
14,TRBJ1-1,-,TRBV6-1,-,TGTGCCAGCAGTCCCCAGGGGACCGGCACTGAAGCTTTCTTT,CASSPQGTGTEAFF
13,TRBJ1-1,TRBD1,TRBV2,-,TGTGCCAGCAGTGTTGGACAGGGTTATGAAGCTTTCTTT,CASSVGQGYEAFF
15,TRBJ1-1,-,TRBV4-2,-,TGTGCCAGCAGCCAAGTGGCAGGGATGAACACTGAAGCTTTCTTT,CASSQVAGMNTEAFF
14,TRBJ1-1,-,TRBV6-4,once,TGTGCCAGCAGTCGGGACTCTTGGAACACTGAAGCTTTCTTT,CASSRDSWNTEAFF
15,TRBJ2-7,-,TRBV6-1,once,TGTGCCAGCAGTGAAGTCTGGCGCGAGGGCGACGAGCAGTACTTC,CASSEVWREGDEQYF
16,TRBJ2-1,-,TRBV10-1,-,TGCGCCAGCAGAACAGGGATTATATTCCCCTACAATGAGCAGTTCTTC,CASRTGIIFPYNEQFF
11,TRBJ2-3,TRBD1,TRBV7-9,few,TGTGCCACCCAGGGGGCAGATACGCAGTATTTT,CATQGADTQYF
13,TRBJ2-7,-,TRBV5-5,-,TGTGCCAGCAGCTTGGGGTCGGGTCGGGAGCAGTACTTC,CASSLGSGREQYF
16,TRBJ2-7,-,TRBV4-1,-,TGCGCCAGCAGCCAAGGACTACACAGGGCCTCCTACGAGCAGTACTTC,CASSQGLHRASYEQYF
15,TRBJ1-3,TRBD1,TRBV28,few,TGTGCCAGCAGCAGAGGGACAGGCTCTGGAAACACCATATATTTT,CASSRGTGSGNTIYF
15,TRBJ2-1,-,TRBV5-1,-,TGCGCCAGCAGCTTGGTTCCAGGGGCGCAAGGTGAGCAGTTCTTC,CASSLVPGAQGEQFF
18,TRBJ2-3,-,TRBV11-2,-,TGTGCCAGCAGCGCTGACGCCCCTCTCTCAGGGTATTCAGATACGCAGTATTTT,CASSADAPLSGYSDTQYF
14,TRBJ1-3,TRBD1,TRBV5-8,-,TGTGCCAGCAGCCGGACAGGGTCTGGAAACACCATATATTTT,CASSRTGSGNTIYF
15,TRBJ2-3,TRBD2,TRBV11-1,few,TGTGCCAGCAGCTTAGGGCTAGCGGGGGCCTATACGCAGTATTTT,CASSLGLAGAYTQYF
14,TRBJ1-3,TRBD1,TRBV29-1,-,TGCAGCGGCGGGACAGGGTCCTCTGGAAACACCATATATTTT,CSGGTGSSGNTIYF
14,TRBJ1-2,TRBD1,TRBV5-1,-,TGCGCCAGCAGCTTGGGGACAGGGGACTATGGCTACACCTTC,CASSLGTGDYGYTF
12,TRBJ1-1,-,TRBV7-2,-,TGTGCCAGCAGCTACCCGGGGGGTTCAGCTTTCTTT,CASSYPGGSAFF
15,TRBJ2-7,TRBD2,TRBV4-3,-,TGCGCCAGCAGCCAAGCTGCCGGGACTAGAGTTGAGCAGTACTTC,CASSQAAGTRVEQYF
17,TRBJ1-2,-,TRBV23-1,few,TGCGCCAGCAGTAGACCCCTCAGGGGAGTAAAGAACTATGGCTACACCTTC,CASSRPLRGVKNYGYTF
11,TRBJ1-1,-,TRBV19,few,TGTGCCAGTACCTATACCGCGGGGACTTTCTTT,CASTYTAGTFF
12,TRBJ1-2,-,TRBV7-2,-,TGTGCCAGCAGCTTGGGGGGGAATGGCTACACCTTC,CASSLGGNGYTF
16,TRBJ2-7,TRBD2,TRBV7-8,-,TGTGCCAGCAGGCCTCTCCGAGCTAGCGGGGGATACGAGCAGTACTTC,CASRPLRASGGYEQYF
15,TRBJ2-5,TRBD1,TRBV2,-,TGTGCCAGCAGTTTTCGACAGGGGTTCCGAGAGACCCAGTACTTC,CASSFRQGFRETQYF
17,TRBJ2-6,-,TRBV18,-,TGTGCCAGCTCAAGGTCCGGGTTTGGATCTGGGGCCAACGTCCTGACTTTC,CASSRSGFGSGANVLTF
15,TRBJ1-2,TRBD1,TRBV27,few,TGTGCCAGCAGTCCCAAGGCAGGGGGCCTCTATGGCTACACCTTC,CASSPKAGGLYGYTF
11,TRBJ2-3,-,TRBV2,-,TGTGCCAGCATGGGGGGAGATACGCAGTATTTT,CASMGGDTQYF
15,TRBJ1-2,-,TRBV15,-,TGTGCCACCAGCAGAGAGGGGACTTCGGAGTATGGCTACACCTTC,CATSREGTSEYGYTF
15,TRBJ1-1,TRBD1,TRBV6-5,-,TGTGCCAGCAGTTACTCGAGGACAGGGACCGGTGAAGCTTTCTTT,CASSYSRTGTGEAFF
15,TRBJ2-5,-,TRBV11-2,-,TGTGCCAGCAGCCCCGAGGCAGGGCGAAGGGAGACCCAGTACTTC,CASSPEAGRRETQYF
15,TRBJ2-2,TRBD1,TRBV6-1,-,TGTGCCAGCATACTGAGGGACAGGCGGACCGGGGAGCTGTTTTTT,CASILRDRRTGELFF
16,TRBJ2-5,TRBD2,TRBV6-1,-,TGTGCCAGCAGTGAAGCGCCTAGCGGGCCCCAAGAGACCCAGTACTTC,CASSEAPSGPQETQYF
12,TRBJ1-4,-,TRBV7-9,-,TGTTCCAGCAGCTCCGGGAACGAAAAACTGTTTTTT,CSSSSGNEKLFF
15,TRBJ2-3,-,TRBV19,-,TGTGCCAGTATGGCGGCCTGGGGCGGCACAGATACGCAGTATTTT,CASMAAWGGTDTQYF
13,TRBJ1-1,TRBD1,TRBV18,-,TGTGCCAGCTCACCCGACAGGGACACTGAAGCTTTCTTT,CASSPDRDTEAFF
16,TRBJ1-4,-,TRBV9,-,TGTGCCAGCAGCGTCGGCGGGGGATCGGTTGGGGAAAAACTGTTTTTT,CASSVGGGSVGEKLFF
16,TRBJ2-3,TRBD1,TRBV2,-,TGTGCCAGCAGTGTAGAAACAGGGGGAGGCACAGATACGCAGTATTTT,CASSVETGGGTDTQYF
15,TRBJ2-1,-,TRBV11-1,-,TGTGCCAGCAGCCTGCTAGCGAACTCCTACAATGAGCAGTTCTTC,CASSLLANSYNEQFF
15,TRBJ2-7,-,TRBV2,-,TGTGCCAGCACGGGTTTAGCGGAGAGCTCCTACGAGCAGTACTTC,CASTGLAESSYEQYF
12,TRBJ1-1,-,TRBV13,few,TGTGCCAGCAGGCGAGGGAACACTGAAGCTTTCTTT,CASRRGNTEAFF